This T cell receptor (beta chain) was recorded in a study of cytomegalovirus exposure and HLA in healthy donors. The V gene end was trimmed by 7 bases and the J gene end by 9 bases; junction bases not matched to a gene: 10. Germline assignment: CDR1 MGHDK and CDR2 SYGVNS. The CDR3 is made up of 14 amino acids. Profiled with immunoSEQ multiplex PCR; TCRdb holds only in-frame clones, not every one. The table records about 200,000 clones, roughly 77% of them present only once. Sequences were obtained from PBMCs. The sequence was obtained from a woman between 25 and 40 years old in good health and CMV-seronegative. The chain couples TRBV25-1 to TRBJ2-2; TRBD2 matches 8 bases. The DNA for the CDR3 is TGTGCCAGCACAACTAGCGGAGGTACGCGGGAGCTGTTTTTT. It translates to CASTTSGGTRELFF.